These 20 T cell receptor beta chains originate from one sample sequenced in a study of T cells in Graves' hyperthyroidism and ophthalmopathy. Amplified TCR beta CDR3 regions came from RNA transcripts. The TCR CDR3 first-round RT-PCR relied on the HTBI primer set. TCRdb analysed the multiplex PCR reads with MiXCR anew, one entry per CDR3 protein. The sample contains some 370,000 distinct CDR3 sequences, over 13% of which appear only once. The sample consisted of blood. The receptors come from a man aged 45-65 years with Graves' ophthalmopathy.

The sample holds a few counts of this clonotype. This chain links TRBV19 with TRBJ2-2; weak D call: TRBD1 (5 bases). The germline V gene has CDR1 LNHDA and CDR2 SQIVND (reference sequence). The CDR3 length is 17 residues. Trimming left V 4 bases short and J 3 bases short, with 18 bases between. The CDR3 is CASSRRMTASDTGELFF. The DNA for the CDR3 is TGTGCCAGTAGTAGACGCATGACAGCATCCGACACCGGGGAGCTGTTTTTT.

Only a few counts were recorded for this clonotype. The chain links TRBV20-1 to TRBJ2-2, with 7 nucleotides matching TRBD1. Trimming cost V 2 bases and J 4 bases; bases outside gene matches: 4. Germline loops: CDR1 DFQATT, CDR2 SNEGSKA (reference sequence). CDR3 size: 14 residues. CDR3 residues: CSARRQGGTGELFF. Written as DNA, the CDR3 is TGCAGTGCTAGACGACAGGGCGGCACCGGGGAGCTGTTTTTT.

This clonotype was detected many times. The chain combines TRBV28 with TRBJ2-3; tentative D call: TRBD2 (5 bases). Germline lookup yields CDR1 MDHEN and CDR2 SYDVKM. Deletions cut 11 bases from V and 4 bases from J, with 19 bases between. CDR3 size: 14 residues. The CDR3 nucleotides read TGTGCCCTATCGTGGGGAGCCGGGGCAGATACGCAGTATTTT. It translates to CALSWGAGADTQYF.

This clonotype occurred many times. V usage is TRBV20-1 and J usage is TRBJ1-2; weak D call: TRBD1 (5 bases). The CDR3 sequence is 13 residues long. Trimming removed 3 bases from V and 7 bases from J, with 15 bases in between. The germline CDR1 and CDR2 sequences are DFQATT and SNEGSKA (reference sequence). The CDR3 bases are TGCAGTGCTAGTCGGCAGGGAGGAGGTGGCTACACCTTC. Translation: CSASRQGGGGYTF.

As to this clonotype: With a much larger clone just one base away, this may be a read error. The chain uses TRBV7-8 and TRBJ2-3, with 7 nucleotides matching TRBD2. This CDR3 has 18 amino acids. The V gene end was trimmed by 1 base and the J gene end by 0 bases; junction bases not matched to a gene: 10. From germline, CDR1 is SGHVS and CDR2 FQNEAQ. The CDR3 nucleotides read TGTGCCAGCAGCTTAGGTACGCCTAGCGGAGCTAGCACAGATACGCAGTATTTT. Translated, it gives CASSLGTPSGASTDTQYF.

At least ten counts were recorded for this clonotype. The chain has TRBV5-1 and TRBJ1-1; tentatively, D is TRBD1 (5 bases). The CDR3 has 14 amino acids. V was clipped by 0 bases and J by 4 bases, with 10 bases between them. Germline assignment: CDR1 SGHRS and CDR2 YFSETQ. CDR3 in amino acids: CASSLESGGTEAFF. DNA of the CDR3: TGCGCCAGCAGCTTGGAGTCGGGGGGCACTGAAGCTTTCTTT.

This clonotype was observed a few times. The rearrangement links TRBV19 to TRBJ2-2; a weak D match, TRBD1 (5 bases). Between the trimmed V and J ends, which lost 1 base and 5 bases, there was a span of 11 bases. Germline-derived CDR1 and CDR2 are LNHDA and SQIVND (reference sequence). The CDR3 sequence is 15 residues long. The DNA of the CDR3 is TGTGCCAGTAGTATAGTGGCAGGGCGGACCGGGGAGCTGTTTTTT. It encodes CASSIVAGRTGELFF.

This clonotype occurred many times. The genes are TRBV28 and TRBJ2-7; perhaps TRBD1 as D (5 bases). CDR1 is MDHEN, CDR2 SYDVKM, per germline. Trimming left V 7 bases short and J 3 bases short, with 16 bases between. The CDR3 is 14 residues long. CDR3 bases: TGTGCCAGCATAGGGGCAGGATCTATCTACGAGCAGTACTTC. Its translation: CASIGAGSIYEQYF.

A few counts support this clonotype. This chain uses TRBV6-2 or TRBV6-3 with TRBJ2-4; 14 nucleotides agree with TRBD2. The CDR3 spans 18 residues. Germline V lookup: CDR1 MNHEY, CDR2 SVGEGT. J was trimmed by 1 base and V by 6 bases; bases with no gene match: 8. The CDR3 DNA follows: TGTGCCAGCAGAAACAGGACTAGCGGGAGGATCGCCAAAAACATTCAGTACTTC. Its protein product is CASRNRTSGRIAKNIQYF.

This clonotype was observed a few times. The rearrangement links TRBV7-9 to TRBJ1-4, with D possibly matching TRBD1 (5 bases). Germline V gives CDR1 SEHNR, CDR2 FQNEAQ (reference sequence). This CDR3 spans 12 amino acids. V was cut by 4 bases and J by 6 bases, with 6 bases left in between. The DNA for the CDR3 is TGTGCCAGCAGCTCGGGGCATGAAAAACTGTTTTTT. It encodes CASSSGHEKLFF.

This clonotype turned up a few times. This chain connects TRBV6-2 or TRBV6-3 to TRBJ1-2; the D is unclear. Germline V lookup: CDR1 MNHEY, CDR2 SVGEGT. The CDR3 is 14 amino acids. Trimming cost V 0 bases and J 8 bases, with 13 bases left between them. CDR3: CASSYSTLLGGYTF. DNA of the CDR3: TGTGCCAGCAGTTACTCGACCCTGTTGGGCGGCTACACCTTC.

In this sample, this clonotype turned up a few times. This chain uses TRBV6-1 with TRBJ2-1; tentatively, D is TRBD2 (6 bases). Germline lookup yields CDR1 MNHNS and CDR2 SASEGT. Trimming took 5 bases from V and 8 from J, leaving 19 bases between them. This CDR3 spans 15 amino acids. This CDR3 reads CASSKRTNGMDEQFF. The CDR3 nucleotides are TGTGCCAGCAGTAAACGGACTAACGGGATGGATGAGCAGTTCTTC.

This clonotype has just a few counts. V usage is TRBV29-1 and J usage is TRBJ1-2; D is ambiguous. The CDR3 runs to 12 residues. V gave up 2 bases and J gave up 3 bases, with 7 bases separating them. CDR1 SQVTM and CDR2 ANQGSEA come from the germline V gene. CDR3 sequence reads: CSVESQHYGYTF. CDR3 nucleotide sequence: TGCAGCGTTGAATCACAGCACTATGGCTACACCTTC.

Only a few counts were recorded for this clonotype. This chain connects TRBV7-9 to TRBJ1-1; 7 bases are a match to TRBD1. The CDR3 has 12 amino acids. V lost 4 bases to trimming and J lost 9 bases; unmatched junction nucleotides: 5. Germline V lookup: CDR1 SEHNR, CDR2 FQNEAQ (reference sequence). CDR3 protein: CASSSRQGQAFF. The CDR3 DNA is TGTGCCAGCAGCTCGCGACAGGGTCAAGCTTTCTTT.

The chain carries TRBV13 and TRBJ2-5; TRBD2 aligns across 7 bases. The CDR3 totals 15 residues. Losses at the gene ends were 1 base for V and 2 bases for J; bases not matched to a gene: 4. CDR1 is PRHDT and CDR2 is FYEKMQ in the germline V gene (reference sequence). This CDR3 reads CASSLVPSGQETQYF. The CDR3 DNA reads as TGTGCCAGCAGCTTAGTCCCTAGCGGACAAGAGACCCAGTACTTC.

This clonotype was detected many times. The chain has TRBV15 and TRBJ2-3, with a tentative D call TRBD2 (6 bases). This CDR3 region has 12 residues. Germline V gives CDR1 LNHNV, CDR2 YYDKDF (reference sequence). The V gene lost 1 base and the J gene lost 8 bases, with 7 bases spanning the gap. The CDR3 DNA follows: TGTGCCACCAGCAGAGCAGCGGGTACGCAGTATTTT. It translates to CATSRAAGTQYF.

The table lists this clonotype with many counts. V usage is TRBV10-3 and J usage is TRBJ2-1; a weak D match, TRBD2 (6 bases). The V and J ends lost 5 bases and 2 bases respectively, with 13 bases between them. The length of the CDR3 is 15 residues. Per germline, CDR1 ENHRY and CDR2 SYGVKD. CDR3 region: CAISTRDGTYNEQFF. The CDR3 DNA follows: TGTGCCATCAGTACGCGGGACGGCACCTACAATGAGCAGTTCTTC.

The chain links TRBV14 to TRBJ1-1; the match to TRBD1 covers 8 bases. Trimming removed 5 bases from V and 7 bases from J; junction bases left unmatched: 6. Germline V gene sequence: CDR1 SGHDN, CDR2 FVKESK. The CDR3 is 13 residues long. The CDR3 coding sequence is TGTGCCAGCAGCTCGGACAGGGCTGATGAAGCTTTCTTT. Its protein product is CASSSDRADEAFF. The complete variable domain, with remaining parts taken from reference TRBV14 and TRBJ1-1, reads EAGVTQFPSHSVIEKGQTVTLRCDPISGHDNLYWYRRVMGKEIKFLLHFVKESKQDESGMPNNRFLAERTGGTYSTLKVQPAELEDSGVYFCASSSDRADEAFFGQGTRLTVV.

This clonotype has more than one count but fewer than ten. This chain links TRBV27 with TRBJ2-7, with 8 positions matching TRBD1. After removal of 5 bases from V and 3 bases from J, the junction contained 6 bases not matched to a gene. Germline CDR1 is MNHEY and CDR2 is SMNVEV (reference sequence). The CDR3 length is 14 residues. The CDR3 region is CASSIGTGGYEQYF. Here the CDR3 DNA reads TGTGCCAGCAGTATCGGGACAGGTGGCTACGAGCAGTACTTC.

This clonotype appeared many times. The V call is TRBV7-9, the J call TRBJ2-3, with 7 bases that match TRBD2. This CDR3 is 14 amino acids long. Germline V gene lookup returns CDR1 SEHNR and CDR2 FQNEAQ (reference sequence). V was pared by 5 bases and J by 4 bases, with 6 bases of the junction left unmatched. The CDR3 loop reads CASSPPGRADTQYF. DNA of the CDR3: TGTGCCAGCAGCCCCCCGGGGAGGGCAGATACGCAGTATTTT.